These T cell receptor beta chains were read from a single sample in a study of blood T cells in healthy people across ages. TCRdb independently ran MiXCR on the 5' RACE reads; one entry per CDR3 protein. The sample includes about 1.5 million distinct CDR3 sequences, roughly 43% of them seen just once. The sequencing input was blood. These receptors were obtained from a young woman in good health. The CDR3 runs from the conserved cysteine through the conserved F or W. A D gene is named only where the DNA matches it firmly. Clone size is shown for a subset of rows, as once, few, many or a class of expanded clone.

clone size	J gene	V gene	D gene	CDR3 DNA	CDR3 protein
.	TRBJ2-1	TRBV7-2	.	TGTGCCAGCAGCCCAATGACAGGAAGCTCCTACGAGCAGTTCTTC	CASSPMTGSSYEQFF
.	TRBJ2-5	TRBV20-1	TRBD2	TGCAGTGCTAGAGTTTCTAGCGGGGGAGAGACCCAGTACTTC	CSARVSSGGETQYF
few	TRBJ2-5	TRBV5-6	.	TGTGCCAGCAGCTTGGACGTCCCCGCAGGCCAAGAGACCCAGTACTTC	CASSLDVPAGQETQYF
.	TRBJ1-1	TRBV12-3/TRBV12-4	.	TGTGCCAGCAGTTTAGCGCCGGGGTACACTGAAGCTTTCTTT	CASSLAPGYTEAFF
.	TRBJ1-1	TRBV20-1	.	TGCAGTGCTAAACGTCGGTCCACTGAAGCTTTCTTT	CSAKRRSTEAFF
few	TRBJ2-7	TRBV12-3/TRBV12-4	.	TGTGCCAGCAGTTTCGGCCTCAATAAACCCTACGAGCAGTACTTC	CASSFGLNKPYEQYF
.	TRBJ1-5	TRBV12-3/TRBV12-4	.	TGTGCCAGCAGTTCTCGGTGGAGGGATCAGCCCCAGCATTTT	CASSSRWRDQPQHF
.	TRBJ1-1	TRBV7-9	.	TGTGCCGGCAGCTTAAGTTGGGGGAGGACGAACACTGAAGCTTTCTTT	CAGSLSWGRTNTEAFF
few	TRBJ2-1	TRBV27	.	TGTGCCAGCAGTTTATCGGGAGGCCTCACGAAACAGTTCTTC	CASSLSGGLTKQFF
few	TRBJ2-1	TRBV4-1	TRBD2	TGCGCCAGCAGCCAAGAACCGGGGGGTGTCTCCAATGAGCAGTTCTTC	CASSQEPGGVSNEQFF
few	TRBJ2-5	TRBV9	.	TGTGCCAGCAGCGTAGACGAACTCCAAGAGACCCAGTACTTC	CASSVDELQETQYF
.	TRBJ2-7	TRBV5-1	.	TGCGCCAGCAGTCCGATCACCGGGAAGGGATACGAGCAGTACTTC	CASSPITGKGYEQYF
.	TRBJ2-1	TRBV27	.	TGTGCCAGCAGCTGGGACGTTGGAGGCAATGAGCAGTTCTTC	CASSWDVGGNEQFF
.	TRBJ2-7	TRBV20-1	.	TGCAGTGCGCCGGGAGCGGTCCACGAGCAGTACTTC	CSAPGAVHEQYF
.	TRBJ2-1	TRBV4-3	.	TGCGCCAGCAGCCAAGTATACCGCAATGGGCAGTTCTTC	CASSQVYRNGQFF
.	TRBJ2-5	TRBV20-1	.	TGCAGTGCTAGAGTGGCAGGGTTGGGAGGGACCCAGTACTTC	CSARVAGLGGTQYF
once	TRBJ1-2	TRBV10-3	TRBD1	TGTGCCATCAGCCAGACAGGGGAGACCTATGGCTACACCTTC	CAISQTGETYGYTF
.	TRBJ1-1	TRBV2	.	TGTGCCAGCAGTGAAGATACAGGCCGCATGAACACTGAAGCTTTCTTT	CASSEDTGRMNTEAFF
.	TRBJ1-1	TRBV10-3	.	TGTGCCATCAGTGACGAGGGGGACACTGAAGCTTTCTTT	CAISDEGDTEAFF
.	TRBJ1-2	TRBV7-2	.	TGTGCCAGCAGCCTTCCGGCGGGCTATGGCTACACCTTC	CASSLPAGYGYTF
.	TRBJ1-5	TRBV20-1	.	TGCAGTGCTAGATCTCGATTTGAGGGACAGCCCCAGCATTTT	CSARSRFEGQPQHF
.	TRBJ1-4	TRBV9	.	TGTGCCAGCAGCGTAGGAGGGGGGCGCGGGGAAAAACTGTTTTTT	CASSVGGGRGEKLFF
many	TRBJ2-5	TRBV3-1	TRBD1	TGCGCCAGCAGCCAAAACAGGGGCGAGACCCAGTACTTC	CASSQNRGETQYF
.	TRBJ1-1	TRBV13	.	TGTGCCAGCAGCCGCACCGCAGTGAACACTGAAGCTTTCTTT	CASSRTAVNTEAFF
.	TRBJ1-1	TRBV10-3	.	TGTGCCATCGGGGTAGTGAACACTGAAGCTTTCTTT	CAIGVVNTEAFF
once	TRBJ2-7	TRBV19	.	TGTGCCAGTAGTATGGGGTTTTCCTACGAGCAGTACTTC	CASSMGFSYEQYF
.	TRBJ1-2	TRBV9	TRBD1	TGTGCCAGCAGCGTAAGAGGGACAGAGAACTATGGCTACACCTTC	CASSVRGTENYGYTF
.	TRBJ1-4	TRBV6-5	.	TGTGCCAGCAGTTCCTTGGGGTCTAATGAAAAACTGTTTTTT	CASSSLGSNEKLFF
.	TRBJ2-7	TRBV18	.	TGTGCCAGCGCTCCTGACAGGTACAATGAGCAGTACTTC	CASAPDRYNEQYF